This T cell receptor beta chain was sequenced during a study of control samples from healthy donors and cancer patients. CDR1 and CDR2 (germline): SGHTA, FQGNSA. This CDR3 region has 13 residues. J gave up 3 bases and V 8 bases, and 1 base lay outside the gene matches. Sequenced by immunoSEQ multiplex PCR; TCRdb stores in-frame clones only, minus some. Found here are around 79,000 clones, 93% of them singletons; the top ten hold over 0.95%. Input material: PBMCs. This sequence joins TRBV7-2 and TRBJ2-7; 13 nucleotides line up with TRBD2. This clonotype was obtained from a woman between 40 and 55 years old with lung cancer. The CDR3 DNA sequence: TGTGCCAGCGGACTAGCGGGGGACTACGAGCAGTACTTC. Amino acids: CASGLAGDYEQYF.